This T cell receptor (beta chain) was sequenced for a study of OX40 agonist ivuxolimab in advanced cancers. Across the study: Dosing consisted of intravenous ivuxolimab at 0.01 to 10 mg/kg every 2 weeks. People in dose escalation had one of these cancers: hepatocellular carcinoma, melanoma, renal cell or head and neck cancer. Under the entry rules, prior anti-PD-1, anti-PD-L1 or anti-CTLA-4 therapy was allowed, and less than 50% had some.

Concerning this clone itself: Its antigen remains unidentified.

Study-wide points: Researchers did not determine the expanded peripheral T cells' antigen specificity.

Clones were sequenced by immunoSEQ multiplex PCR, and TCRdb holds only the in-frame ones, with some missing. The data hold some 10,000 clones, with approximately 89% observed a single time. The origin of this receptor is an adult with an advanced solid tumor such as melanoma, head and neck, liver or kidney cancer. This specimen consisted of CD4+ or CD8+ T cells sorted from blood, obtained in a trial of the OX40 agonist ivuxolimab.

CDR3 DNA: TGCGCCAGCAGCGAAAGACTACCGAGCACAGATACGCAGTATTTT. Encoded protein: CASSERLPSTDTQYF. The genes are TRBV5-1 and TRBJ2-3; D perhaps matches TRBD2 (5 bases). The CDR3 is 15 residues long. V was cut by 4 bases and J by 0 bases, with 12 bases left in between. Germline CDR1 and CDR2: SGHRS and YFSETQ.